This TCR beta chain came from a study of blood T cell repertoires in COVID-19. The study drew participants aged about 18 to 89 years from about two dozen US areas. TCRdb keeps only in-frame clones here, not all; method: immunoSEQ multiplex PCR. The repertoire holds approximately 230,000 clones, with just under 85% as singletons. V lost 3 bases and J 0 bases, leaving 15 bases between the germline ends. The CDR3 length is 16 residues. Germline V gene sequence: CDR1 SGDLS, CDR2 YYNGEE. V gene TRBV9 combines with J gene TRBJ1-2; D is possibly TRBD1 (5 bases). Sequenced input: PBMCs or T cells enriched from blood (not recorded which). The sequence came from a man aged 35-49 years who had recovered from COVID-19. The CDR3 DNA sequence: TGTGCCAGCAGCGGCGGCCTTTTACAGGCTAACTATGGCTACACCTTC. Translation: CASSGGLLQANYGYTF.